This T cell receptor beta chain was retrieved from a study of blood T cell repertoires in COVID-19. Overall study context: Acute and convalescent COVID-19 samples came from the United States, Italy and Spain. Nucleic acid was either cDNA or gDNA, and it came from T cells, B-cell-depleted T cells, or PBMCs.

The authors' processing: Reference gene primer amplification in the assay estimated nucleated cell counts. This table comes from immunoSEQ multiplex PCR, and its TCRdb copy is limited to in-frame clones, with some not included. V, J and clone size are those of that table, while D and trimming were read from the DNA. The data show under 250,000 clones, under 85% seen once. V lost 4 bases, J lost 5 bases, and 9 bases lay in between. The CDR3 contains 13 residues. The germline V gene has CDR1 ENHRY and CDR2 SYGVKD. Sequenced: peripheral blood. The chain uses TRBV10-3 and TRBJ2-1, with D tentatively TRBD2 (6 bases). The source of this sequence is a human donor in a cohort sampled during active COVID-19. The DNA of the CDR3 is TGTGCCATCAGTGTGGGGGGAAACAATGAGCAGTTCTTC. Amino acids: CAISVGGNNEQFF.